This T cell receptor (beta chain) was identified in a study of response to subunit inactivated influenza vaccine. Findings and limits, study-wide: Each seasonal influenza vaccination, the authors suggested, recruits few new T cells.

TCRdb reprocessed the RT-PCR reads via MiXCR and lists one record per CDR3 protein. Of about 570,000 distinct CDR3 sequences listed, 11% are singletons. This clonotype was observed a handful of times. Its antigen is unknown. These data also featured in a second study, about T cells expressing NK-cell markers. Per that study: With UMIs, 5'RACE template switching was used to make TCR beta cDNA.

The source of this sequence is a man aged 45-65 years who received an inactivated influenza vaccine. Sequences were derived from PBMCs from blood, sampled on the day of vaccination.

CDR3 DNA sequence: TGTGCCAGCAGCTCCGGGACAGGGCTTTACAATGAGCAGTTCTTC. Translation gives CASSSGTGLYNEQFF. This chain links TRBV5-5 with TRBJ2-1, with 9 nucleotides matching TRBD1. CDR1 is SGHKS and CDR2 is YYEKEE in the germline V gene (reference sequence). Losses at the gene ends were 3 bases for V and 4 bases for J; bases not matched to a gene: 5. This CDR3 is built from 15 residues.